Listed below are T cell receptor beta chains from one sample, sequenced in a study of a mutant IDH1 vaccine in newly diagnosed glioma. These receptors' targets are unknown. TCRdb's table, derived via immunoSEQ multiplex PCR, lists solely in-frame clones and lacks some. The sample contains about 94,000 clones, nearly 90% of which appear only once. The specimen was PBMCs, collected from a glioma patient whose treatment included an IDH1 peptide vaccine. The receptors come from a woman in her forties or fifties with glioma. The CDR3 runs from the conserved cysteine through the conserved F or W. The D gene is left open where the match is weak. Clone size is shown for a subset of rows, as once, few, many or a class of expanded clone.

-	-	TRBV10-3	TRBJ1-1	CATSGTQNMNTEAFF	TGTGCCACCTCCGGGACCCAAAACATGAACACTGAAGCTTTCTTT
-	-	TRBV28	TRBJ2-3	CASRTSTDTQYF	TGTGCCAGCAGAACTTCCACAGATACGCAGTATTTT
-	-	TRBV12-5	TRBJ2-1	CASGSGYESYNEQFF	TGTGCTAGTGGTTCTGGGTACGAATCCTACAATGAGCAGTTCTTC
-	-	TRBV2	TRBJ2-6	CASDRRSSGANVLTF	TGTGCCAGCGACCGGAGGTCCTCTGGGGCCAACGTCCTGACTTTC
-	TRBD1	TRBV5-4	TRBJ1-1	CASSRGQGALMNTEAFF	TGTGCCAGCAGCAGAGGACAGGGGGCGCTTATGAACACTGAAGCTTTCTTT
-	-	TRBV18	TRBJ2-7	CASSPPGSSEQYF	TGTGCCAGCTCACCACCCGGGTCTAGCGAGCAGTACTTC
-	-	TRBV28	TRBJ1-2	CASSLSAGRRYTF	TGTGCCAGCAGTTTATCGGCAGGGAGACGCTACACCTTC
-	TRBD1	TRBV28	TRBJ2-1	CASSLRDRVNEQFF	TGTGCCAGCAGTTTGAGGGACAGGGTAAATGAGCAGTTCTTC
once	TRBD1	TRBV18	TRBJ1-2	CASSPSGTGAYGYTF	TGTGCCAGCTCACCTTCCGGGACAGGGGCCTATGGCTACACCTTC
-	-	TRBV5-1	TRBJ2-7	CASSADSSLNEQYF	TGCGCCAGCAGCGCCGACAGCTCCCTCAACGAGCAGTACTTC
-	TRBD2	TRBV12-5	TRBJ2-1	CASVLLAGERYEQFF	TGTGCTAGTGTCCTTCTAGCGGGAGAAAGATATGAGCAGTTCTTC
-	TRBD2	TRBV29-1	TRBJ2-5	CSVAGGRETQYF	TGCAGCGTTGCGGGAGGAAGGGAGACCCAGTACTTC
-	-	TRBV9	TRBJ2-1	CASSVGWTTYNEQFF	TGTGCCAGCAGCGTAGGATGGACAACCTACAATGAGCAGTTCTTC
-	TRBD2	TRBV6-5	TRBJ2-1	CASSYSAGAYNEQFF	TGTGCCAGCAGTTACTCGGCGGGAGCCTACAATGAGCAGTTCTTC
-	-	TRBV28	TRBJ1-1	CASRSGNTEAFF	TGTGCCAGCAGGTCGGGGAACACTGAAGCTTTCTTT
-	-	TRBV28	TRBJ2-7	CASSLSGEAYEQYF	TGTGCCAGCAGTTTGTCGGGAGAAGCCTACGAGCAGTACTTC
-	TRBD1	TRBV5-6	TRBJ1-4	CASSLRTGSNEKLFF	TGTGCCAGCAGCTTGAGGACAGGGTCTAATGAAAAACTGTTTTTT
-	TRBD2	TRBV2	TRBJ2-5	CASSQGLAGETQYF	TGTGCCAGCAGTCAGGGACTAGCGGGAGAGACCCAGTACTTC
few	-	TRBV30	TRBJ2-5	CAWSQPPGPQETQYF	TGTGCCTGGAGTCAACCCCCGGGTCCCCAGGAGACCCAGTACTTC
medium-sized	-	TRBV2	TRBJ1-5	CASSETGQPQHF	TGTGCCAGCAGTGAAACGGGTCAGCCCCAGCATTTT
-	TRBD2	TRBV2	TRBJ2-7	CASISGSREVYEQYF	TGTGCCAGCATCAGTGGCTCGCGGGAGGTCTACGAGCAGTACTTC
-	-	TRBV2	TRBJ2-3	CASSEGLSDTQYF	TGTGCCAGCAGTGAAGGGTTATCAGATACGCAGTATTTT
-	-	TRBV5-4	TRBJ2-7	CASSPGTLSVYEQYF	TGTGCCAGCAGCCCTGGGACCCTTTCGGTCTACGAGCAGTACTTC
few	-	TRBV18	TRBJ2-7	CASSPPGRTYEQYF	TGTGCCAGCTCACCACCGGGCAGGACCTACGAGCAGTACTTC
-	-	TRBV5-4	TRBJ2-7	CASSGTGTRATYEQYF	TGTGCCAGCAGCGGCACCGGGACCAGAGCCACCTACGAGCAGTACTTC
-	-	TRBV7-3	TRBJ2-3	CASSLKTHTDTQYF	TGTGCCAGCAGCTTAAAAACCCACACAGATACGCAGTATTTT
-	TRBD1	TRBV19	TRBJ2-7	CASSKDRVREQYF	TGTGCCAGTAGTAAGGACAGGGTTCGCGAGCAATACTTC
-	-	TRBV29-1	TRBJ1-2	CSVEGGTNYGYTF	TGCAGCGTTGAAGGCGGCACCAACTATGGCTACACCTTC
-	-	TRBV18	TRBJ2-5	CASSPTTSKGWYQETQYF	TGTGCCAGCTCACCGACGACTAGTAAGGGATGGTACCAAGAGACCCAGTACTTC
-	TRBD2	TRBV7-9	TRBJ2-2	CASSLGGRAVGELFF	TGTGCCAGCAGCTTAGGCGGGAGGGCCGTCGGGGAGCTGTTTTTT
-	-	TRBV19	TRBJ1-1	CASSIARNTEAFF	TGTGCCAGTAGTATAGCCAGGAACACTGAAGCTTTCTTT
-	TRBD2	TRBV27	TRBJ2-7	CASAPRRESHEQYF	TGTGCCAGCGCCCCCAGGCGGGAGAGCCACGAGCAGTACTTC
-	TRBD1	TRBV5-1	TRBJ2-3	CASSDPQGAGDTQYF	TGCGCCAGCAGTGACCCACAGGGGGCTGGGGATACGCAGTATTTT
-	TRBD1	TRBV19	TRBJ2-1	CASRVTGSVEQFF	TGTGCCAGTAGGGTGACAGGGTCGGTTGAGCAGTTCTTC
-	-	TRBV20-1	TRBJ2-7	CRTTGGYEQYF	TGCAGAACTACCGGAGGCTACGAGCAGTACTTC
-	TRBD1	TRBV6-1	TRBJ2-3	CASHRGAGDTQYF	TGTGCCAGCCACAGGGGGGCGGGAGATACGCAGTATTTT
-	TRBD2	TRBV2	TRBJ2-1	CASRHGGDEQFF	TGTGCCAGCAGACACGGGGGGGATGAGCAGTTCTTC
-	-	TRBV5-6	TRBJ1-6	CASSLFDSPLHF	TGTGCCAGCAGCTTGTTTGATTCACCCCTCCACTTT
-	-	TRBV7-9	TRBJ1-1	CASSLTEAFF	TGTGCCAGCAGCCTCACTGAAGCTTTCTTT
-	-	TRBV6-4	TRBJ1-2	CASSVRDHGYTF	TGTGCCAGCAGTGTCCGGGACCATGGCTACACCTTC
-	-	TRBV27	TRBJ1-1	CASSLSGGTAFF	TGTGCCAGCAGTTTATCAGGCGGAACGGCTTTCTTT
-	TRBD2	TRBV5-1	TRBJ2-5	CASSLTGGGETQYF	TGCGCCAGCAGCTTGACGGGAGGCGGAGAGACCCAGTACTTC
-	-	TRBV18	TRBJ1-1	CASSPRDPTTEAFF	TGTGCCAGCTCACCACGGGATCCCACTACTGAAGCTTTCTTT
-	-	TRBV5-1	TRBJ1-4	CASSLRPNEKLFF	TGCGCCAGCAGCCTAAGACCTAATGAAAAACTGTTTTTT
-	TRBD2	TRBV5-6	TRBJ2-4	CASSSGLAQRLNIQYF	TGTGCCAGCAGCTCGGGACTAGCGCAAAGATTAAACATTCAGTACTTC
-	-	TRBV28	TRBJ1-2	CASSLLARAEGYTF	TGTGCCAGCAGTTTATTGGCAAGGGCCGAGGGCTACACCTTC
-	TRBD2	TRBV9	TRBJ2-3	CASSVESSGIADTQYF	TGTGCCAGCAGCGTAGAGTCTAGCGGGATTGCAGATACGCAGTATTTT
-	TRBD1	TRBV29-1	TRBJ2-7	CSVGRDRGYEQYF	TGCAGCGTGGGTCGGGACAGGGGGTACGAGCAGTACTTC
-	-	TRBV28	TRBJ1-3	CASSRGGDGNTIYF	TGTGCCAGCAGCCGGGGGGGCGATGGAAACACCATATATTTT
-	-	TRBV27	TRBJ1-6	CASSLGQYNSPLHF	TGTGCCAGCAGTTTAGGGCAGTATAATTCACCCCTCCACTTT
-	-	TRBV28	TRBJ1-2	CASRTVHYGYTF	TGTGCCAGTCGCACAGTTCACTATGGCTACACCTTC